This TCR beta chain was sequenced in a study of T-cell reconstitution after alpha-beta-depleted transplantation in children. Findings and caveats of the study: Elevated TCRbeta diversity at day 60 was traced, in some patients, to surviving recipient T cells and thymic progenitors. After one year, T-cell counts and TCRbeta diversity mostly came from new T cells. Reported findings indicate that, about two months after transplant, alpha-beta T cells came from several hundred expanded clones, which were derived from non-depleted graft cells.

Deletions cut 5 bases from V and 0 bases from J, with 5 bases between. Per the germline V gene, CDR1 is LNHNV and CDR2 is YYDKDF (reference sequence). This CDR3 spans 14 amino acids. A remark on this clonotype: Its antigen is unidentified.

Using unique molecular identifiers, the investigators prepared the TCRbeta library. Using its own MiXCR run on the PCR reads, TCRdb lists one record per CDR3 protein. The sample yields roughly 420,000 distinct CDR3 sequences, around 15% seen once. The genes are TRBV15 and TRBJ2-6; no clear D. The TCR comes from a boy less than two years old who had a stem cell transplant for Wiskott-Aldrich syndrome, so the T cells may come from the graft donor. The material sequenced was PBMCs, mostly from graft donor cells, taken 360 days after TCRalphabeta/CD19-depleted stem cell transplant. This CDR3 reads CATSGYSGANVLTF. The CDR3 bases are TGTGCCACCAGCGGGTACTCTGGGGCCAACGTCCTGACTTTC.